The 10 T cell receptor beta chains below were found in one sample sequenced in a study of T cell repertoires in cytomegalovirus infection. TCRdb re-derived calls from the reads in MiXCR, one entry per CDR3 protein. This table has about 900,000 distinct CDR3 sequences, roughly 30% appearing once. These receptors lack a known antigen. The material was cultured CD8+ T cells from PBMCs, obtained from culture after CMV antigen stimulation. The receptors were sampled from a human donor in good health (CMV status not recorded). Some clones in this sample may be carry-over from other donors' samples.

This clonotype occurred a few times. The V call is TRBV7-6, the J call TRBJ1-2, with 8 nucleotides matching TRBD1. The CDR3 is 16 amino acids. CDR1 is SGHVS and CDR2 is FNYEAQ in the germline V gene. J gave up 8 bases and V 4 bases, and 15 bases lay outside the gene matches. Written as DNA, the CDR3 is TGTGCCAGCAGCTCAGGCACCGGACAGGGCGGAGGGGGCTACACCTTC. This translates into CASSSGTGQGGGGYTF.

The chain uses TRBV12-3 or TRBV12-4 and TRBJ1-3, with D unclear. The V gene lost 11 bases and the J gene lost 0 bases, with 14 bases spanning the gap. The CDR3 is 14 residues long. CDR3: CAWGKQSSGNTIYF. In DNA form, the CDR3 reads TGTGCCTGGGGAAAACAGAGCTCTGGAAACACCATATATTTT.

This clonotype has more than one count but fewer than ten. The chain combines TRBV3-1 with TRBJ2-1, with TRBD2 matching 7 bases. Germline V gene sequence: CDR1 LGHDT, CDR2 YNNKEL (reference sequence). This CDR3 is built from 16 residues. V shed 5 bases, J shed 2 bases, and the junction held 9 bases outside the gene matches. Written as DNA, the CDR3 is TGTGCCAGCAGCTCCAGGGAGGGCAGGCCCTACAATGAGCAGTTCTTC. Translating gives CASSSREGRPYNEQFF.

DNA for the CDR3: TGTGCCAGCAGTTACTCCCTCACAGGAGCGGAAGAGACCCAGTACTTC. Translation: CASSYSLTGAEETQYF. V usage is TRBV6-6 and J usage is TRBJ2-5, with D perhaps assigned TRBD1 or TRBD2 (5 bases each). The germline V and J ends were trimmed by 0 bases and 3 bases, with 14 bases remaining between them. CDR1 is MNHNY, CDR2 SVGAGI, per germline (reference sequence). This CDR3 region has 16 residues.

This clonotype came up many times. CDR3 nucleotides: TGTGCCAGCAGCCCGAGGTTAGATACGCAGTATTTT. Translated, it gives CASSPRLDTQYF. The chain uses TRBV7-2 and TRBJ2-3; D not resolved. The germline V gene encodes CDR1 SGHTA and CDR2 FQGNSA. The V gene lost 5 bases and the J gene lost 5 bases, with 8 bases spanning the gap. This CDR3 has 12 amino acids.

The V and J genes are TRBV27 and TRBJ2-7; D might be TRBD2 (6 bases). The V end lost 4 bases, the J end lost 0 bases, and 10 bases lay between the germline ends. This CDR3 comprises 14 residues. Germline V gene data show CDR1 as MNHEY and CDR2 as SMNVEV (reference sequence). The CDR3: CASSSFGGSYEQYF. DNA of the CDR3: TGTGCCAGCAGTTCCTTCGGGGGCTCCTACGAGCAGTACTTC.

The table lists this clonotype with many counts. CDR3 in DNA: TGTGCCAGCAGCCGACCTGACAGGGTAATATTCCAAGAGACCCAGTACTTC. Translated: CASSRPDRVIFQETQYF. The rearrangement links TRBV7-6 to TRBJ2-5; TRBD1 matches at 7 bases. Germline lookup yields CDR1 SGHVS and CDR2 FNYEAQ. V lost 5 bases to trimming and J lost 1 base; unmatched junction nucleotides: 13. The CDR3 extends over 17 amino acids.

The J gene is TRBJ2-1, the V gene TRBV5-1; D is possibly TRBD1 or TRBD2 (5 bases each). The germline V and J ends were trimmed by 0 bases and 1 base, with 14 bases remaining between them. The CDR3 is made up of 17 amino acids. CDR1 is SGHRS and CDR2 is YFSETQ in the germline V gene. CDR3 coding DNA: TGCGCCAGCAGCTTGGACAGGCCCGGGACGTCCTACAATGAGCAGTTCTTC. It encodes CASSLDRPGTSYNEQFF.

This sequence joins TRBV7-6 and TRBJ2-3; the match to TRBD1 covers 7 bases. The CDR3 is 17 amino acids. Trimming took 2 bases from V and 4 from J; bases not matched to a gene: 12. Germline assignment: CDR1 SGHVS and CDR2 FNYEAQ. CDR3 protein: CASSLTGSRGPSDTQYF. The CDR3 nucleotides are TGTGCCAGCAGCTTAACAGGGTCGAGGGGGCCTTCAGATACGCAGTATTTT.

Of note for this clonotype: This sequence may be a read error, since a much larger clone differs from it by one base. This sequence joins TRBV7-6 and TRBJ1-1; D unresolved. There are 14 residues in the CDR3. Germline V gene lookup returns CDR1 SGHVS and CDR2 FNYEAQ. CDR3 amino acids: CTSSLAGVRTEAFF. The CDR3 DNA sequence: TGTACCAGCAGCTTAGCCGGGGTGAGGACTGAAGCTTTCTTT.